The 10 T cell receptor beta chains presented below share a single source sample, sequenced in a study of T cell repertoires in cytomegalovirus infection. One entry per CDR3 protein results from TCRdb running MiXCR on the reads. The sample includes about half a million distinct CDR3 sequences, roughly 34% of them seen just once. These receptors have no identified antigens. The sequencing here drew on cultured PBMCs, taken from culture after CMV antigen stimulation. All receptors come from a human donor in good health (CMV status not recorded). Some clones in this sample may be carry-over from other donors' samples.

This clonotype was counted a few times. The chain recombines TRBV24-1 with TRBJ1-4; D might be TRBD1 (6 bases). V lost 3 bases, J lost 7 bases, and 20 bases lay in between. Germline V CDR1 and CDR2: KGHDR, SFDVKD. This CDR3 has 17 amino acids. CDR3 loop: CATSDPRPRGEGEKLFF. The CDR3 bases are TGTGCCACCAGTGATCCCCGCCCCAGGGGCGAGGGTGAAAAACTGTTTTTT.

The genes are TRBV11-2 and TRBJ1-2, with 11 bases aligning to TRBD1. The V and J ends lost 6 bases and 3 bases, in that order; junction bases with no gene match: 12. The length of the CDR3 is 17 residues. Germline V gene data show CDR1 as SGHAT and CDR2 as FQNNGV. Written as DNA, the CDR3 is TGTGCCAGCAGGCGGGGGACAGGGGGATCTTCGGACTATGGCTACACCTTC. This encodes CASRRGTGGSSDYGYTF.

V gene TRBV7-9 combines with J gene TRBJ1-1, with D possibly being TRBD1 (6 bases). Between the trimmed V and J ends, which lost 11 bases and 1 base, there was a span of 23 bases. The CDR3 has 16 amino acids. Germline values: CDR1 SEHNR, CDR2 FQNEAQ (reference sequence). CDR3 bases: TGTGCCGCAAGGCCACAGGGCTTATTTAAGAACACTGAAGCTTTCTTT. It encodes CAARPQGLFKNTEAFF. Full variable domain (missing parts from reference TRBV7-9 and TRBJ1-1): DTGVSQNPRHKITKRGQNVTFRCDPISEHNRLYWYRQTLGQGPEFLTYFQNEAQLEKSRLLSDRFSAERPKGSFSTLEIQRTEQGDSAMYLCAARPQGLFKNTEAFFGQGTRLTVV.

The V gene is TRBV5-1, the J gene TRBJ2-2; possibly TRBD2 for D (5 bases). In germline, CDR1 is SGHRS, CDR2 YFSETQ. Trimming removed 2 bases from V and 6 bases from J, with 8 bases in between. This CDR3 spans 13 amino acids. The CDR3: CASSFGVSGELFF. The CDR3 DNA reads as TGCGCCAGCAGCTTCGGGGTCTCCGGGGAGCTGTTTTTT.

The gene calls are TRBV6-2 or TRBV6-3 and TRBJ2-3, with 15 bases fitting TRBD2. Germline values: CDR1 MNHEY, CDR2 SVGEGT. The V gene end was trimmed by 4 bases and the J gene end by 4 bases; junction bases not matched to a gene: 6. This CDR3 region has 17 residues. CDR3 DNA sequence: TGTGCCAGCAGTTCGGGGACTAGCGGGAGGACCGCAGATACGCAGTATTTT. It translates to CASSSGTSGRTADTQYF.

The V call is TRBV28, the J call TRBJ1-3; TRBD1 matches 7 bases. V lost 2 bases, J lost 1 base, and 5 bases stayed unmatched. The CDR3 sequence is 16 residues long. Per germline, CDR1 MDHEN and CDR2 SYDVKM. CDR3 sequence (DNA): TGTGCCAGCAGTTTACCCGGACAGGTGTCTGGAAACACCATATATTTT. This codes for CASSLPGQVSGNTIYF. The variable domain in full, with the rest retrieved from reference TRBV28 and TRBJ1-3, is DVKVTQSSRYLVKRTGEKVFLECVQDMDHENMFWYRQDPGLGLRLIYFSYDVKMKEKGDIPEGYSVSREKKERFSLILESASTNQTSMYLCASSLPGQVSGNTIYFGEGSWLTVV.

This clonotype turned up a few times. The rearrangement joins TRBV7-9 to TRBJ1-5; D might be TRBD1 (5 bases). V lost 5 bases to trimming and J lost 0 bases, with 8 bases between them. The CDR3 sequence is 14 residues long. CDR1 SEHNR and CDR2 FQNEAQ come from the germline V gene (reference sequence). The CDR3 is CASSTGGSNQPQHF. DNA of the CDR3: TGTGCCAGCAGCACCGGGGGTAGCAATCAGCCCCAGCATTTT.

The J gene is TRBJ1-5, the V gene TRBV7-9, with D possibly matching TRBD1 (6 bases). The V end was cut by 5 bases, the J end by 0 bases, with 14 bases between. Germline V gene sequence: CDR1 SEHNR, CDR2 FQNEAQ (reference sequence). This CDR3 comprises 16 residues. This CDR3 is CASSDNRVSSNQPQHF. The CDR3 region has the DNA TGTGCCAGCAGCGATAACAGGGTATCTAGCAATCAGCCCCAGCATTTT.

The chain uses TRBV12-3 or TRBV12-4 and TRBJ1-1; D perhaps matches TRBD1 (6 bases). The CDR3 runs 14 residues. V shed 7 bases and J shed 12 bases, with 24 bases lying between them. The CDR3 spells CASTHADRSGKPFF. As DNA, the CDR3 is TGTGCCAGCACCCATGCCGACAGGTCAGGGAAACCTTTCTTT.

This clonotype has more than one count but fewer than ten. This rearrangement joins TRBV12-5 to TRBJ2-3; weak D call: TRBD1 (6 bases). This CDR3 is 16 amino acids long. V lost 1 base to trimming and J lost 4 bases, with 15 bases between them. The germline V gene has CDR1 LGHNT and CDR2 FRNRAP. The CDR3: CASGLGLQGGPDTQYF. The CDR3 DNA reads TGTGCTAGTGGTTTGGGCCTACAGGGTGGGCCAGATACGCAGTATTTT.